This record covers a single T cell receptor beta chain. In the study's own analysis: Counts of nucleated cells, estimated from reference gene primer amplification, were obtained. Repertoires were generated with immunoSEQ multiplex PCR, while TCRdb's copy carries only in-frame clones and drops some. Clonal size and the V and J genes are those of that table, whereas D and trimming came from the DNA. The table includes about 150,000 clones, around 90% detected once. The data derive from a study of blood T cell repertoires in COVID-19. Study summary: Acute and convalescent COVID-19 samples came from the United States, Italy and Spain.

Input material: peripheral blood. This clonotype was sampled from a human donor in a cohort sampled during active COVID-19.

In DNA form, the CDR3 reads TGTGCCAGCAGTTACGGACTTAGCCAAGAGACCCAGTACTTC. Encoded protein: CASSYGLSQETQYF. This chain uses TRBV6-6 with TRBJ2-5; D possibly corresponds to TRBD2 (5 bases). CDR3 length equals 14 residues. V lost 2 bases and J lost 1, with 8 bases in between. Germline assignment: CDR1 MNHNY and CDR2 SVGAGI (reference sequence).